Listed here are 13 T cell receptor beta chains from one sample, sequenced in a study of OX40 agonist ivuxolimab in advanced cancers. Libraries were built with the immunoSEQ multiplex PCR assay. TCRdb obtained this table from immuneACCESS and retained in-frame rearrangements with V and J assigned. These tables miss some clones; where compared with another copy, unresolved V genes account for less than half of the shortfall, and the remainder is unexplained. The sample table contains 50,000 to 65,000 clones; only one count was recorded for roughly 87% of them. The ten largest clonotypes hold about 5% of the sample. The sequencing used CD4+ or CD8+ T cells sorted from blood, collected in a trial of the OX40 agonist ivuxolimab. The receptor set was obtained from an adult with an advanced solid tumor such as melanoma, head and neck, liver or kidney cancer.

V gene TRBV10-3 combines with J gene TRBJ2-5; D is possibly TRBD1 (6 bases). Trimming took off 4 bases at V and 1 base at J, with 7 bases between the two ends. Germline-derived CDR1 and CDR2 are ENHRY and SYGVKD. The CDR3 length is 13 residues. CDR3 in amino acids: CAISVGAQETQYF. CDR3 nucleotides: TGTGCCATCAGTGTGGGGGCCCAAGAGACCCAGTACTTC.

The chain is built from TRBV5-8 and TRBJ1-3; D gene ambiguous. The CDR3 covers 16 residues. The germline V gene has CDR1 SGHTS and CDR2 YDEGEE. Trimming cost V 1 base and J 0 bases, with 11 bases left between them. CDR3 sequence: CASSLLSSISGNTIYF. The CDR3 DNA reads TGTGCCAGCAGCTTGTTAAGCTCCATCTCTGGAAACACCATATATTTT.

The chain joins TRBV28 to TRBJ1-1; perhaps TRBD1 as D (5 bases). Trimming removed 6 bases from V and 0 bases from J, with 14 bases in between. CDR1 and CDR2 from the germline V gene are MDHEN and SYDVKM. The CDR3 sequence is 15 residues long. In DNA, the CDR3 is TGTGCCAGCAGCAACCAACCGGGACTGAACACTGAAGCTTTCTTT. Protein product: CASSNQPGLNTEAFF.

This chain joins TRBV6-1 and TRBJ1-6; TRBD1 aligns across 7 bases. The CDR3 is 14 residues long. CDR1 is MNHNS and CDR2 is SASEGT in the germline V gene. V was pared by 4 bases and J by 5 bases, with 2 bases of the junction left unmatched. CDR3 sequence reads: CASSVDRDNSPLHF. The CDR3 region has the DNA TGTGCCAGCAGTGTCGACAGGGATAATTCACCCCTCCACTTT.

This clone showed up just once. The rearrangement uses TRBV30 and TRBJ2-7; the match to TRBD1 covers 9 bases. V lost 2 bases to trimming and J lost 2 bases; unmatched junction nucleotides: 7. The CDR3 covers 15 residues. Looked up from germline, CDR1 is GTSNPN and CDR2 is SVGIG (reference sequence). This CDR3 is CAWSPGTGIPYEQYF. The CDR3 coding sequence is TGTGCCTGGAGTCCCGGGACAGGGATACCCTACGAGCAGTACTTC.

The gene calls are TRBV5-3 and TRBJ1-5; TRBD1 is a possible D gene (5 bases). TRBV5-3 is reported as an ORF; its role is uncertain. Trimming left V 4 bases short and J 4 bases short, with 18 bases between. This CDR3 spans 16 amino acids. CDR3 coding DNA: TGTGCCAGAAGCCCCCAGCGGGGCATAGAAAATCAGCCCCAGCATTTT. Amino acids: CARSPQRGIENQPQHF.

The V gene is TRBV11-2, the J gene TRBJ1-1; TRBD1 is a possible D gene (6 bases). In germline, CDR1 is SGHAT, CDR2 FQNNGV. The CDR3 extends over 14 amino acids. V gave up 3 bases and J gave up 1 base, with 9 bases separating them. CDR3 protein: CASSFSGANTEAFF. The CDR3, as DNA: TGTGCCAGCAGCTTCTCAGGGGCGAACACTGAAGCTTTCTTT.

In this sample, this clone turned up once. The chain joins TRBV9 to TRBJ2-2; no reliable D call. The CDR3 sequence is 15 residues long. Germline V gene data show CDR1 as SGDLS and CDR2 as YYNGEE. V lost 0 bases, J lost 2 bases, and 8 bases lay in between. The CDR3 DNA reads TGTGCCAGCAGCGTAGGTAGCTCAAACACCGGGGAGCTGTTTTTT. As protein: CASSVGSSNTGELFF.

The chain combines TRBV5-1 with TRBJ2-1; 8 nucleotides agree with TRBD1. The CDR3 extends over 14 amino acids. Germline CDR1 SGHRS, CDR2 YFSETQ. The V segment lost 4 bases and the J segment 7 bases; nucleotides outside the gene matches: 7. This CDR3 is CASSKQGDLNEQFF. The DNA of the CDR3 is TGCGCCAGCAGCAAACAGGGGGACTTAAATGAGCAGTTCTTC.

In nucleotides, the CDR3 is TGTGCCAGCAGCCAACAGCTAGCGCGAAGTACAGATACGCAGTATTTT. As protein: CASSQQLARSTDTQYF. The chain uses TRBV14 and TRBJ2-3, with a possible D match to TRBD2 (6 bases). Deletions cut 2 bases from V and 3 bases from J, with 15 bases between. Germline V gene data show CDR1 as SGHDN and CDR2 as FVKESK. CDR3 length equals 16 residues.

The chain combines TRBV28 with TRBJ2-5, with D hard to call. CDR1 is MDHEN, CDR2 SYDVKM, per germline. V was trimmed by 6 bases and J by 5 bases, leaving 16 bases between them. The CDR3 has 14 residues. CDR3 bases: TGTGCCAGCAGGCTCAACCCGCCGAGGGAGACCCAGTACTTC. Protein sequence: CASRLNPPRETQYF.

The chain uses TRBV28 and TRBJ1-1; D may be TRBD1 (5 bases). V was cut by 2 bases and J by 2 bases, with 9 bases left in between. There are 14 residues in the CDR3. Per the germline V gene, CDR1 is MDHEN and CDR2 is SYDVKM. This CDR3 reads CASSLGGINTEAFF. The CDR3 region has the DNA TGTGCCAGCAGTTTAGGGGGGATTAACACTGAAGCTTTCTTT.

This clone has a handful of counts. This chain links TRBV19 with TRBJ1-6, with 9 nucleotides matching TRBD1. The junction had 3 bases not matched to a gene; V was cut back by 1 base and J by 8 bases. The V gene's germline CDR1 is LNHDA and CDR2 SQIVND (reference sequence). The CDR3 is made up of 15 amino acids. CDR3 in amino acids: CASSIGDRVHSPLHF. The CDR3 nucleotides read TGTGCCAGTAGTATAGGGGACAGGGTCCATTCACCCCTCCACTTT.